This T cell receptor (beta chain) was identified in a study of cytomegalovirus exposure and HLA in healthy donors. Study details: A prior analysis found 100 million to 140 million unique TCR beta sequences from 150 million to 200 million T cells. Approximately 81% of 350 to 400 genotyped donors fell in the Caucasian-associated ancestry cluster. Study-level results: Most likely, a cluster of highly shared sequence variants arose as a sequencing artifact.

Deletions cut 4 bases from V and 5 bases from J, with 14 bases between. Per germline, CDR1 MGHRA and CDR2 YSYEKL. The CDR3 loop spans 14 amino acids. A remark on this clone: Its antigen is as yet unknown.

With 60 Vbeta and 13 Jbeta primers, the PCR was carried out. Method: immunoSEQ multiplex PCR; TCRdb's copy keeps in-frame clones and lacks some. The sample has about 160,000 clones; 85% are singletons. The source material was PBMCs. The TCR comes from a man aged 18 to 30 in good health and CMV-seropositive. V usage is TRBV4-1 and J usage is TRBJ1-2, with D perhaps TRBD1 (6 bases). CDR3 region: CASSPPSGQYGYTF. The CDR3 region has the DNA TGCGCCAGCAGCCCGCCGTCCGGACAGTATGGCTACACCTTC.